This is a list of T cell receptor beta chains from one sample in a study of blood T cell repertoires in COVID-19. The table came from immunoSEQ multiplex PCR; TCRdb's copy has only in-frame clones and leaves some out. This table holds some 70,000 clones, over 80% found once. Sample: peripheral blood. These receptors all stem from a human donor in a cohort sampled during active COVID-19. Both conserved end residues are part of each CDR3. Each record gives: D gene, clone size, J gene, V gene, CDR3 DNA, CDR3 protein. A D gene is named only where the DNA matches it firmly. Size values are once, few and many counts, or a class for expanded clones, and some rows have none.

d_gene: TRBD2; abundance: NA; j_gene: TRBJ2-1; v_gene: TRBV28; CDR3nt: TGTGCCAGCAGTCAAACTAGCGGGAGGAGGAATGAGCAGTTCTTC; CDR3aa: CASSQTSGRRNEQFF
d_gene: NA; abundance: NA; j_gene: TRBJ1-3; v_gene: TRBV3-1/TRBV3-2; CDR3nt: TGTGCCAGCAGCCAAGACCTCAGCTCTGGAAACACCATATATTTT; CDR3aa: CASSQDLSSGNTIYF
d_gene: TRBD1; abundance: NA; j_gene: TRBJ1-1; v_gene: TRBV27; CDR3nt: TGTGCCAGCAGTCGAGCGGACAGGGGGGTTGGGAACACTGAAGCTTTCTTT; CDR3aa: CASSRADRGVGNTEAFF
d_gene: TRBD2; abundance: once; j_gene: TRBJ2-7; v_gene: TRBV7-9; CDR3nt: TGTGCCAGCAGCTTAACTCCGACCAGCGGGGGAAACAAGCAGTACTTC; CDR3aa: CASSLTPTSGGNKQYF
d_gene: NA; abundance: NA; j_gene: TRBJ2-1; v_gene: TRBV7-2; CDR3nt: TGTGCCAGCAGCTTAGAGGGTGCAGGGGCGAGTTACAATGAGCAGTTCTTC; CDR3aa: CASSLEGAGASYNEQFF
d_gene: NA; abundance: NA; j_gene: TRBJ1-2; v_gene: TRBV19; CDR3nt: TGTGCCAGTAGTATGATCGCGTCGGGGGAGGCTGGCTATGGCTACACCTTC; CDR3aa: CASSMIASGEAGYGYTF
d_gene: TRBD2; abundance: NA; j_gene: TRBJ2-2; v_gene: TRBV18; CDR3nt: TGTGCCAGCTCACCTCAGGTGTTAGCGGGAGAGTACGGCACCGGGGAGCTGTTTTTT; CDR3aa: CASSPQVLAGEYGTGELFF
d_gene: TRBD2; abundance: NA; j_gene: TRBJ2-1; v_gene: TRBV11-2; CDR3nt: TGTGCCAGCAGCTTAGTAGTCGCGGGGGGCAATGAGCAGTTCTTC; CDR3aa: CASSLVVAGGNEQFF
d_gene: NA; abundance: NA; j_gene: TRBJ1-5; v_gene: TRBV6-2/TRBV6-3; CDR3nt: TGTGCCAGCAGCAAAGGACGGGACAATCAGCCCCAGCATTTT; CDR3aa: CASSKGRDNQPQHF
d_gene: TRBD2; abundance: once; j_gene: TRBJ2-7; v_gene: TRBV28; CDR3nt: TGTGCCAGCAGTTCCGCCGGACTAGAAGGAAACTACGAGCAGTACTTC; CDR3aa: CASSSAGLEGNYEQYF
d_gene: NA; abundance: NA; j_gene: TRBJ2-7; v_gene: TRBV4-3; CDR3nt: TGCGCCAGCAGCCAAGAAACGGGCTACGAGCAGTACTTC; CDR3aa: CASSQETGYEQYF
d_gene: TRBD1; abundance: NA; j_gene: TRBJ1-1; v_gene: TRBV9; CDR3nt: TGTGCCAGCAGCGTAGCTCAGGGGGCGGACACTGAAGCTTTCTTT; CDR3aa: CASSVAQGADTEAFF
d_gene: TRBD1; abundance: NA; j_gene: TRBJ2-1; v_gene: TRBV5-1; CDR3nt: TGCGCCAGCAGCAAGACAGGGGGCGTTAGGTACAATGAGCAGTTCTTC; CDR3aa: CASSKTGGVRYNEQFF
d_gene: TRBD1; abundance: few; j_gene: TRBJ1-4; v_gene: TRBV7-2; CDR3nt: TGTGCCAGCAGCTCTGGGACAGTTGAAAAACTGTTTTTT; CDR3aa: CASSSGTVEKLFF
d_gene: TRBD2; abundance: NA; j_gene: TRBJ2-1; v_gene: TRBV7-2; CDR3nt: TGTGCCAGCAGCTTAGCTGGACTAGCGGGAGATGAGCAGTTCTTC; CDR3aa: CASSLAGLAGDEQFF
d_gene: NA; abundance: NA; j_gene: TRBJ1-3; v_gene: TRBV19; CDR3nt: TGTGCCAGTAGGTCGATTCTGAGCTCTGGAAACACCATATATTTT; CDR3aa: CASRSILSSGNTIYF